The table lists the clone carrying this TCR beta chain with many counts. This sample was taken from a study of human T cells and chemical hapten exposure. Each CDR3 protein gets one entry after TCRdb re-called the RACE reads with MiXCR. This sample has more than 65,000 distinct CDR3 sequences, with roughly 7.1% found just once. Noted time point: patch test 1, 2 weeks after DPC sensitization. Treatment of the sample: therapeutic diphenylcyclopropenone sensitization with weekly scalp DPC. Trimming cost V 3 bases and J 0 bases; bases outside gene matches: 9. Per germline, CDR1 SGHRS and CDR2 YFSETQ. CDR3 size: 17 residues.

Material: whole blood, obtained in connection with sensitization to the hapten diphenylcyclopropenone (DPC). The chain joins TRBV5-1 to TRBJ1-3, with 7 bases matching TRBD1. The clonotype comes from a woman aged 25 to 39 with alopecia areata. Some clones in this sample may be carry-over from other donors' samples. In DNA, the CDR3 is TGCGCCAGCAGCTACAACCCAGGGGGGCACTCTGGAAACACCATATATTTT. Translated: CASSYNPGGHSGNTIYF.